This T cell receptor (beta chain) was captured by sequencing in a study of breast tumors, draining lymph nodes, adjacent tissues. General study results and limits: Tumor repertoires ranked between lymph nodes and nontumor tissue in diversity, with V and J gene preferences. Data fit most tumor T cells coming from lymph node, expanding in tumor.

This clonotype has a count of ten or more. Its antigen remains unknown. TCRdb called the multiplex PCR reads again in MiXCR, with one record for every CDR3 protein. In the table there are some 130,000 distinct CDR3 sequences, approximately 22% of which are singletons. Axillary draining lymph nodes of breast cancer patients supplied the node samples. V was cut by 2 bases and J by 3 bases, with 11 bases left in between. This CDR3 region has 14 residues. Per germline, CDR1 DFQATT and CDR2 SNEGSKA (reference sequence). The sample was axillary lymph node tissue. The V and J genes are TRBV20-1 and TRBJ1-5, with D tentatively TRBD1 (5 bases). This TCR was sampled from a female donor with breast cancer. Some clones in this sample may be carry-over from other donors' samples. CDR3 in amino acids: CSARSDTDNQPQHF. DNA for the CDR3: TGCAGTGCTAGATCGGACACAGACAATCAGCCCCAGCATTTT.